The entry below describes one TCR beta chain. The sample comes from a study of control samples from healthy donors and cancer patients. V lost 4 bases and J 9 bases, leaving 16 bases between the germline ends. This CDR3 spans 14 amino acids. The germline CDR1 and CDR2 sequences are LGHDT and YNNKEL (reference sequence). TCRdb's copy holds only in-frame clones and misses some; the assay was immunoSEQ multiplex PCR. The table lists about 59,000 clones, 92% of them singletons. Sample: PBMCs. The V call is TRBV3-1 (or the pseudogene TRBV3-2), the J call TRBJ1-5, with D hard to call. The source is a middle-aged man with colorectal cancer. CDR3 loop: CASSRLGGVGPQHF. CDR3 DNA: TGTGCCAGCAGCCGACTGGGTGGGGTTGGGCCCCAGCATTTT.